The 14 T cell receptor beta chains reported below all come from one sample, sequenced in a study of cytomegalovirus exposure and HLA in healthy donors. A multiplex PCR was run with 60 Vbeta primers and 13 Jbeta primers. Data came from immunoSEQ multiplex PCR; TCRdb stores just in-frame clones and leaves some out. This sample has approximately 140,000 clones, with 81% found just once. The source material was PBMCs. The receptor set was obtained from a man between 18 and 35 years old in good health and CMV-seronegative.

This sequence joins TRBV5-4 and TRBJ1-1; 8 positions match TRBD1. The germline V gene has CDR1 SGHNT and CDR2 YYREEE (reference sequence). V shed 4 bases, J shed 8 bases, and the junction held 4 bases outside the gene matches. This CDR3 has 12 residues. The CDR3 nucleotides are TGTGCCAGCAGCGGGGACAGGACAGAAGCTTTCTTT. Translation: CASSGDRTEAFF.

This CDR3 is CASSWNSNYNSPLHF. The CDR3 nucleotides read TGTGCCAGCAGCTGGAACAGCAATTATAATTCACCCCTCCACTTT. The chain employs TRBV7-9 and TRBJ1-6; D is undetermined. Trimming cost V 4 bases and J 4 bases, with 11 bases left between them. Germline assignment: CDR1 SEHNR and CDR2 FQNEAQ (reference sequence). The CDR3 loop spans 15 amino acids.

The rearrangement links TRBV14 to TRBJ1-1; maybe TRBD1 (5 bases). Germline V gene lookup returns CDR1 SGHDN and CDR2 FVKESK. V was pared by 4 bases and J by 6 bases, with 18 bases between. The CDR3 totals 15 residues. CDR3 amino acids: CASSRRDGTMPEAFF. CDR3 coding DNA: TGTGCCAGCAGCCGGCGGGACGGGACGATGCCTGAAGCTTTCTTT.

The gene calls are TRBV5-1 and TRBJ1-1; weak D call: TRBD1 (6 bases). This CDR3 has 15 residues. Trimming removed 4 bases at V and 0 bases at J, with 13 bases between. Germline CDR1 is SGHRS and CDR2 is YFSETQ. CDR3 DNA: TGCGCCAGCAGCGTGGACAGCCCAATGAACACTGAAGCTTTCTTT. Encoded protein: CASSVDSPMNTEAFF. The full variable domain, with the rest looked up from reference TRBV5-1 and TRBJ1-1, is KAGVTQTPRYLIKTRGQQVTLSCSPISGHRSVSWYQQTPGQGLQFLFEYFSETQRNKGNFPGRFSGRQFSNSRSEMNVSTLELGDSALYLCASSVDSPMNTEAFFGQGTRLTVV.

This clone was observed once. The V call is TRBV19, the J call TRBJ2-3, with TRBD2 matching 13 bases. J was trimmed by 4 bases and V by 4 bases; bases with no gene match: 2. This CDR3 has 15 amino acids. From germline, CDR1 is LNHDA and CDR2 SQIVND (reference sequence). The CDR3 DNA reads TGTGCCAGTAGTACCACTAGCGGGGGGGCAGATACGCAGTATTTT. Translated, it gives CASSTTSGGADTQYF.

The CDR3 nucleotides read TGCAGCGTTTGGGACAGGGGAGACTATGGCTACACCTTC. It is translated as CSVWDRGDYGYTF. This rearrangement joins TRBV29-1 to TRBJ1-2; the match to TRBD1 covers 10 bases. Germline loops: CDR1 SQVTM, CDR2 ANQGSEA. V lost 5 bases to trimming and J lost 3 bases; unmatched junction nucleotides: 3. This CDR3 is built from 13 residues.

CDR3 loop: CASSLEGTTDEKLFF. CDR3 in DNA: TGTGCCAGCAGCTTGGAAGGGACTACGGATGAAAAACTGTTTTTT. The chain is built from TRBV5-6 and TRBJ1-4; D might be TRBD1 (5 bases). Germline-derived CDR1 and CDR2 are SGHDT and YYEEEE. V dropped 0 bases and J dropped 6 bases, with 12 bases sitting between them. CDR3 length: 15 residues.

The chain joins TRBV7-2 to TRBJ2-1; D perhaps matches TRBD2 (6 bases). Germline V gives CDR1 SGHTA, CDR2 FQGNSA. Trimming cost V 3 bases and J 0 bases, with 6 bases left between them. This CDR3 contains 14 residues. The CDR3 is CASSLGGSYNEQFF. The CDR3 coding sequence is TGTGCCAGCAGCTTGGGGGGCTCCTACAATGAGCAGTTCTTC.

The rearrangement links TRBV6-5 to TRBJ1-2; D is possibly TRBD1 (6 bases). The V gene lost 2 bases and the J gene lost 8 bases, with 12 bases spanning the gap. Germline V gives CDR1 MNHEY, CDR2 SVGAGI. CDR3 length equals 13 residues. The CDR3 region has the DNA TGTGCCAGCAGTTACGGGCAGGGGCGAGGCTACACCTTC. Translation gives CASSYGQGRGYTF.

The gene calls are TRBV5-6 and TRBJ1-1, with TRBD1 matching over 7 bases. The CDR3 is 14 residues long. V gave up 1 base and J gave up 10 bases; unmatched junction bases: 10. Germline assignment: CDR1 SGHDT and CDR2 YYEEEE. The CDR3 nucleotides read TGTGCCAGCAGCTTGAATCGACAGGGTACGGCAGCTTTCTTT. Translated: CASSLNRQGTAAFF.

The chain recombines TRBV6-1 with TRBJ2-1; unclear D gene. Per the germline V gene, CDR1 is MNHNS and CDR2 is SASEGT. The V end was cut by 10 bases, the J end by 8 bases, with 21 bases between. This CDR3 comprises 14 residues. The CDR3 nucleotides read TGTGCCACCAACAGAGACCACCAATACGATGAGCAGTTCTTC. This translates into CATNRDHQYDEQFF.

V and J are TRBV27 and TRBJ1-6; TRBD1 is a possible D gene (6 bases). With 8 bases removed from V and 4 bases from J, the gap between germline ends came to 9 bases. Per germline, CDR1 MNHEY and CDR2 SMNVEV (reference sequence). The CDR3 sequence is 13 residues long. The chain's CDR3 is CASRGQYNSPLHF. The CDR3 nucleotides are TGTGCCAGCCGCGGACAGTATAATTCACCCCTCCACTTT.

V and J are TRBV6-4 and TRBJ2-5; 7 positions agree with TRBD1. Germline CDR1 MRHNA, CDR2 SNTAGT. The junction had 9 bases not matched to a gene; V was cut back by 6 bases and J by 2 bases. The CDR3 extends over 15 amino acids. The CDR3, as DNA: TGTGCCAGCAGATCGAGACAGGGAAGGCAAGAGACCCAGTACTTC. This codes for CASRSRQGRQETQYF.

The chain employs TRBV4-3 and TRBJ2-3, with a tentative D call TRBD2 (5 bases). V lost 1 base and J lost 1, with 15 bases in between. The CDR3 sequence is 17 residues long. Germline values: CDR1 LGHNA, CDR2 YSLEER. The DNA for the CDR3 is TGCGCCAGCAGCCAAGTGCGGGTGAACCCGGGCACAGATACGCAGTATTTT. It specifies CASSQVRVNPGTDTQYF.